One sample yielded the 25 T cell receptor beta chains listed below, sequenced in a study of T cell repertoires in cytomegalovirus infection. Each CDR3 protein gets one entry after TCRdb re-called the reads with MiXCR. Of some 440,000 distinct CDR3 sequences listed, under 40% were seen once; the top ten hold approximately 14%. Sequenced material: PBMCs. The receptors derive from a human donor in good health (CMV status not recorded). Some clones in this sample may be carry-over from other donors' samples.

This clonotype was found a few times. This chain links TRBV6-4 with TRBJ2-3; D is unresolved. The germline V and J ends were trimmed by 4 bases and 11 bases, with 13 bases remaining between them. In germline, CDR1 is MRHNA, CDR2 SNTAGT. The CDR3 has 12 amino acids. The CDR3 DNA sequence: TGTGCCAGCAGTGGAATGAGGATAGGGCAGTATTTT. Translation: CASSGMRIGQYF.

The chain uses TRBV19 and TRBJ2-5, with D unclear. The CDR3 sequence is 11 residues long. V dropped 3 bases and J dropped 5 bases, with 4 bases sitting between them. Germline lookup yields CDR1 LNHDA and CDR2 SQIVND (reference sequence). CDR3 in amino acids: CASSIRETQYF. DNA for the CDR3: TGTGCCAGTAGTATCAGGGAGACCCAGTACTTC.

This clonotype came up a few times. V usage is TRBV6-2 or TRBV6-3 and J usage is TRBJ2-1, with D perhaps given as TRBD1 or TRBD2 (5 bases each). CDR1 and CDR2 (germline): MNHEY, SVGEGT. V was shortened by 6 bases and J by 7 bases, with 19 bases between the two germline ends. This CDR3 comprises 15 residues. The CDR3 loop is CASSPGAWESNEQFF. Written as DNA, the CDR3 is TGTGCCAGCAGCCCCGGGGCCTGGGAATCGAATGAGCAGTTCTTC.

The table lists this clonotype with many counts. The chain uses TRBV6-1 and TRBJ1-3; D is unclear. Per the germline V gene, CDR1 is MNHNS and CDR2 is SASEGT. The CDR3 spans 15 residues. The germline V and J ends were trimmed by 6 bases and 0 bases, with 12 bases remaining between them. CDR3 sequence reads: CASRSKAFSGNTIYF. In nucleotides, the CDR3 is TGTGCCAGCAGGTCCAAGGCTTTCTCTGGAAACACCATATATTTT.

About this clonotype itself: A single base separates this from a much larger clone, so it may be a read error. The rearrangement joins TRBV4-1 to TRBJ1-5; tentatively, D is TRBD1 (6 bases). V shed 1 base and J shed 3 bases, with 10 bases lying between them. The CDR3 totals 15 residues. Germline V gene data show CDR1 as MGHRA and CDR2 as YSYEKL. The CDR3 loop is CASSQVRGYNQPQHF. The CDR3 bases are TGCGCCAGCAGCCAAGTCAGGGGATACAATCAGCCCCAGCATTTT.

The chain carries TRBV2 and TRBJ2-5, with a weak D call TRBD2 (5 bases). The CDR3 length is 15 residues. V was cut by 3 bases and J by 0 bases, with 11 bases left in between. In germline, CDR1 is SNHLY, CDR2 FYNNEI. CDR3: CASSDLRLNQETQYF. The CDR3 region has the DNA TGTGCCAGCAGTGACTTGAGACTAAACCAAGAGACCCAGTACTTC.

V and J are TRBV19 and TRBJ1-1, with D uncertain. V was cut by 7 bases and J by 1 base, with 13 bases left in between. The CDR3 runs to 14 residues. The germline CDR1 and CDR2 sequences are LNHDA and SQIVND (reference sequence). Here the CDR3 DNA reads TGTGCCAGTATTAAACGCGGCGCGAACACTGAAGCTTTCTTT. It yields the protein CASIKRGANTEAFF.

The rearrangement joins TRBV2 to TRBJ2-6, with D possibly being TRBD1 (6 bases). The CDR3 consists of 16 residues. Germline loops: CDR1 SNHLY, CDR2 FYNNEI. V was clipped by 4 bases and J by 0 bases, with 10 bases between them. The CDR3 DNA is TGTGCCAGCAGTGTTCAGGGGAGCTCTGGGGCCAACGTCCTGACTTTC. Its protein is CASSVQGSSGANVLTF.

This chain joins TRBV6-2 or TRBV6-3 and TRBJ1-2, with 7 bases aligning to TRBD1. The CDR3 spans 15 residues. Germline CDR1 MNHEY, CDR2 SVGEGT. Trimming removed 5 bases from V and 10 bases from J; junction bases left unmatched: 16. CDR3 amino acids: CASSIGSGTDVPYTF. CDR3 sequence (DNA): TGTGCCAGCAGTATAGGCTCCGGGACAGACGTGCCCTACACCTTC.

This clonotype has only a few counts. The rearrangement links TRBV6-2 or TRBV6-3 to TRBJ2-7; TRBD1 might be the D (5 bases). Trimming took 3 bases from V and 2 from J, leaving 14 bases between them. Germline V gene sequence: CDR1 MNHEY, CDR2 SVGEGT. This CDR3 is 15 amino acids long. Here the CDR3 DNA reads TGTGCCAGCAGTTATAAGGAGACAGTCACCTACGAGCAGTACTTC. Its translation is CASSYKETVTYEQYF.

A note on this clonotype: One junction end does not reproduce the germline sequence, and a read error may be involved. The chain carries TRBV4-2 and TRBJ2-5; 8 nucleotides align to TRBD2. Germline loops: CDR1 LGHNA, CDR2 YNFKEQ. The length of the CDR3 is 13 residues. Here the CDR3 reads CSSSPGGGETQYF. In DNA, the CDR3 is TGTTCCAGCAGCCCGGGAGGGGGAGAGACCCAGTACTTC.

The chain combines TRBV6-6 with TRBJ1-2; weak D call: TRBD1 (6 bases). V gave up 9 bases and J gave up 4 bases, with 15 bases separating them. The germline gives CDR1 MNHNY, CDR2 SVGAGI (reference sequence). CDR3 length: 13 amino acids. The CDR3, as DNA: TGTGCCAGGGATGGGGGCTTCGGCTATGGCTACACCTTC. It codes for CARDGGFGYGYTF.

CDR3 sequence reads: CASIGTQSGPQHF. The CDR3 nucleotides read TGTGCCAGTATAGGAACCCAAAGTGGGCCCCAGCATTTT. The J gene is TRBJ1-5, the V gene TRBV19; D remains ambiguous. Deletions cut 7 bases from V and 9 bases from J, with 16 bases between. Germline V gene data show CDR1 as LNHDA and CDR2 as SQIVND (reference sequence). The CDR3 length is 13 residues.

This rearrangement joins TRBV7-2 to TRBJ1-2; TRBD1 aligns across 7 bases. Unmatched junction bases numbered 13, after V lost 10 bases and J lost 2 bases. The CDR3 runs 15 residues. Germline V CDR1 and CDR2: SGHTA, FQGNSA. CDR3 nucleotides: TGTGCCATCAGATTCCGAGGACAGGCCAACTATGGCTACACCTTC. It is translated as CAIRFRGQANYGYTF.

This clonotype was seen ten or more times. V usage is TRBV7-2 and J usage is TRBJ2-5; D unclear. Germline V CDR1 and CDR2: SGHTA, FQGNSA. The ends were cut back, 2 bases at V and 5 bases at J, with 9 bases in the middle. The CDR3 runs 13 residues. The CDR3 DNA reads TGTGCCAGCAGCTTAATGGGGATCGAGACCCAGTACTTC. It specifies CASSLMGIETQYF.

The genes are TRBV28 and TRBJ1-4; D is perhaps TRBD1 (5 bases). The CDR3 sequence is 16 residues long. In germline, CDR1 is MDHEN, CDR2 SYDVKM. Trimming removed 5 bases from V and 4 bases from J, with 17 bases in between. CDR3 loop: CASSPPPRQLNEKLFF. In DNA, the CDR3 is TGTGCCAGCAGTCCACCTCCGAGACAGCTTAATGAAAAACTGTTTTTT.

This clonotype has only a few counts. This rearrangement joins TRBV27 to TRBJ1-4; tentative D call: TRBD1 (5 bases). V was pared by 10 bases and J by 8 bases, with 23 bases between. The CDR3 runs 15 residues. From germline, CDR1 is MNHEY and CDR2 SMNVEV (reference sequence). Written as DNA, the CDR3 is TGTGCCACCCCACCAGGGAGCAGCGGTGGCGAAAAACTGTTTTTT. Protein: CATPPGSSGGEKLFF.

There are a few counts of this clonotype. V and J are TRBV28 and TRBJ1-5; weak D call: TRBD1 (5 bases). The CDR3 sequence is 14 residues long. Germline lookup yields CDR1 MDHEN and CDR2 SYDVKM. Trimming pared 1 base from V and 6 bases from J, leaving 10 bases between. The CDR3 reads CASSLLPGSQPQHF. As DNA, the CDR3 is TGTGCCAGCAGTTTATTGCCAGGGTCTCAGCCCCAGCATTTT.

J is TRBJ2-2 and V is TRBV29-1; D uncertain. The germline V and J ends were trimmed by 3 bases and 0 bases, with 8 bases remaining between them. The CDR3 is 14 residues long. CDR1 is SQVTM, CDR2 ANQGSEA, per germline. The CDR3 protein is CSVDEDSNTGELFF. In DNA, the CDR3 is TGCAGCGTTGATGAGGATTCGAACACCGGGGAGCTGTTTTTT.

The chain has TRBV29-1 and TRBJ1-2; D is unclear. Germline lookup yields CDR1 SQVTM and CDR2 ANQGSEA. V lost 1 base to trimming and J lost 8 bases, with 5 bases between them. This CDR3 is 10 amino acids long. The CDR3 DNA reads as TGCAGCGTTGAAGTCGGAGGCTACACCTTC. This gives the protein CSVEVGGYTF. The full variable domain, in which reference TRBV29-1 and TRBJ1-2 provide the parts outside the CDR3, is SAVISQKPSRDICQRGTSLTIQCQVDSQVTMMFWYRQQPGQSLTLIATANQGSEATYESGFVIDKFPISRPNLTFSTLTVSNMSPEDSSIYLCSVEVGGYTFGSGTRLTVV.

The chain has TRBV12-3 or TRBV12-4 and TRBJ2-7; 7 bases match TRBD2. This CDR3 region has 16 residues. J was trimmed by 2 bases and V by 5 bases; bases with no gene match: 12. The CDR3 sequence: CASSHLGGTRTYEQYF. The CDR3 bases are TGTGCCAGCAGTCATCTCGGGGGGACCAGGACCTACGAGCAGTACTTC.

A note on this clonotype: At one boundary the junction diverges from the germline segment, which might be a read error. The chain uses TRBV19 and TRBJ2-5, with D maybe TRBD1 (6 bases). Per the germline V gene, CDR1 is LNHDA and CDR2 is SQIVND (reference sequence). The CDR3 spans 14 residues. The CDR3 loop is CASRSTWGGQTQSF. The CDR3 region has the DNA TGTGCCAGTAGGTCGACGTGGGGCGGACAGACCCAGTCCTTC.

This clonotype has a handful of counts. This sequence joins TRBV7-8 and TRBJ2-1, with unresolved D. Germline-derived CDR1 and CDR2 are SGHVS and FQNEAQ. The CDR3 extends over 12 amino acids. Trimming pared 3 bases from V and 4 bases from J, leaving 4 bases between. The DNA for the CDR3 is TGTGCCAGCAGCTTTCGTTACAATGAGCAGTTCTTC. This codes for CASSFRYNEQFF.

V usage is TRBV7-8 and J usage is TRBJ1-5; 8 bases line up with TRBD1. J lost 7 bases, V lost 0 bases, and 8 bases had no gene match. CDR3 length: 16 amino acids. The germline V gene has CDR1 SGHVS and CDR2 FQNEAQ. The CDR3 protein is CASSLAGGQGGQPQHF. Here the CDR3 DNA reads TGTGCCAGCAGCTTAGCGGGCGGACAGGGCGGACAGCCCCAGCATTTT. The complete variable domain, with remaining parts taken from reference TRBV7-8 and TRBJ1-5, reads GAGVSQSPRYKVAKRGQDVALRCDPISGHVSLFWYQQALGQGPEFLTYFQNEAQLDKSGLPSDRFFAERPEGSVSTLKIQRTQQEDSAVYLCASSLAGGQGGQPQHFGDGTRLSIL.

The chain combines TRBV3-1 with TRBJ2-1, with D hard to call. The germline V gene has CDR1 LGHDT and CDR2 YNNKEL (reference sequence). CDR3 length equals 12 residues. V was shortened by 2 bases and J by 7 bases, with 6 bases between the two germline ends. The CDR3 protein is CASSQTTNEQFF. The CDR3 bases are TGTGCCAGCAGCCAAACGACTAATGAGCAGTTCTTC.